Listed here are 24 T cell receptor beta chains from one sample, sequenced in a study of T cells in Graves' hyperthyroidism and ophthalmopathy. Amplification of TCR beta CDR3 regions was performed using RNA transcripts as template. A first-round RT-PCR of the TCR CDR3 used the HTBI primer set. TCRdb reprocessed the multiplex PCR reads with MiXCR, giving one entry per CDR3 protein. Altogether some 580,000 distinct CDR3 sequences are present, approximately 16% being singletons, with the ten largest covering roughly 3.3%. What was sequenced was blood. The receptors were gathered from a woman between 40 and 50 years old with Graves' ophthalmopathy.

This clonotype was found a few times. The rearrangement uses TRBV4-1 and TRBJ2-7, with no clear D. The CDR3 sequence is 14 residues long. Trimming cost V 0 bases and J 4 bases, with 10 bases left between them. Germline values: CDR1 MGHRA, CDR2 YSYEKL. The CDR3 protein is CASSQDPGGYEQYF. The CDR3 DNA sequence: TGCGCCAGCAGCCAAGATCCCGGTGGGTACGAGCAGTACTTC.

This clonotype was seen at least ten times. The chain links TRBV2 to TRBJ1-1; 9 bases map to TRBD1. The length of the CDR3 is 13 residues. V was pared by 5 bases and J by 11 bases, with 9 bases of the junction left unmatched. The germline CDR1 and CDR2 sequences are SNHLY and FYNNEI. The CDR3 nucleotides read TGTGCCAGCAGTTCTACAGGGGGCGCCGGGGCTTTCTTT. This gives the protein CASSSTGGAGAFF.

This clonotype has at least ten counts. V is TRBV28 and J is TRBJ2-1; 7 bases are shared with TRBD2. CDR1 is MDHEN, CDR2 SYDVKM, per germline. This CDR3 is built from 14 residues. Trimming at V came to 5 bases and at J to 9 bases, leaving 10 bases not matched to a gene. Here the CDR3 DNA reads TGTGCCAGCAGTATGGGGGGGGTAAGTGGTGAGCAGTTCTTC. It translates to CASSMGGVSGEQFF.

This clonotype was detected many times. This rearrangement joins TRBV2 to TRBJ2-3; D is undetermined. The CDR3 runs 14 residues. Germline CDR1 and CDR2: SNHLY and FYNNEI. Deletions cut 4 bases from V and 0 bases from J, with 8 bases between. The CDR3 nucleotides read TGTGCCAGCAGTGTAGTCACTAGCACAGATACGCAGTATTTT. This codes for CASSVVTSTDTQYF.

This clonotype occurred many times. V and J are TRBV20-1 and TRBJ2-5, with TRBD2 matching 10 bases. In germline, CDR1 is DFQATT, CDR2 SNEGSKA (reference sequence). The CDR3 spans 15 residues. Trimming at V came to 4 bases and at J to 5 bases, leaving 10 bases not matched to a gene. CDR3: CSATVAGGLGETQYF. The CDR3 bases are TGCAGTGCTACCGTAGCGGGGGGCCTAGGGGAGACCCAGTACTTC.

The chain employs TRBV6-4 and TRBJ1-5; 12 bases are a match to TRBD1. V trimming: 0 bases; J trimming: 3 bases; junction bases outside the gene matches: 0. This CDR3 contains 16 residues. CDR1 and CDR2 (germline): MRHNA, SNTAGT. The CDR3 reads CASSDSGQGANQPQHF. CDR3 DNA: TGTGCCAGCAGTGACTCGGGACAGGGGGCCAATCAGCCCCAGCATTTT.

Ten or more counts support this clonotype. V and J are TRBV27 and TRBJ2-1; D assignment may be TRBD1 or TRBD2 (5 bases each). V was cut by 5 bases and J by 4 bases, with 15 bases left in between. The CDR3 has 15 residues. Germline CDR1 reads MNHEY; CDR2 reads SMNVEV (reference sequence). Here the CDR3 reads CASSITGTIYNEQFF. The CDR3 DNA is TGTGCCAGCAGTATAACCGGGACGATATACAATGAGCAGTTCTTC.

This clonotype was counted many times. The chain employs TRBV30 and TRBJ2-5; D is possibly TRBD1 or TRBD2 (6 bases each). The CDR3 is 13 residues long. Germline lookup yields CDR1 GTSNPN and CDR2 SVGIG (reference sequence). The germline V and J ends were trimmed by 0 bases and 2 bases, with 7 bases remaining between them. As DNA, the CDR3 is TGTGCCTGGAGTGTAGGGGGGCAAGAGACCCAGTACTTC. It translates to CAWSVGGQETQYF. Supplemented by reference TRBV30 and TRBJ2-5, the full variable domain reads SQTIHQWPATLVQPVGSPLSLECTVEGTSNPNLYWYRQAAGRGLQLLFYSVGIGQISSEVPQNLSASRPQDRQFILSSKKLLLSDSGFYLCAWSVGGQETQYFGPGTRLLVL.

This clonotype was seen ten or more times. This sequence joins TRBV9 and TRBJ2-5; 10 nucleotides align to TRBD2. Germline V gene data show CDR1 as SGDLS and CDR2 as YYNGEE. V lost 1 base to trimming and J lost 4 bases; unmatched junction nucleotides: 4. The CDR3 extends over 15 amino acids. The CDR3 reads CASSVLAGVAETQYF. CDR3 bases: TGTGCCAGCAGCGTACTAGCGGGGGTGGCAGAGACCCAGTACTTC.

This clonotype was counted only a few times. The rearrangement joins TRBV6-1 to TRBJ1-5; TRBD1 is a possible D gene (6 bases). The length of the CDR3 is 16 residues. Trimming stripped 4 bases from V and 0 bases from J, with 13 bases between. Germline assignment: CDR1 MNHNS and CDR2 SASEGT. CDR3 sequence (DNA): TGTGCCAGCAGTGTCGGCAGGGGATCTAGCAATCAGCCCCAGCATTTT. It translates to CASSVGRGSSNQPQHF.

Many counts were recorded for this clonotype. The chain is built from TRBV27 and TRBJ1-1; TRBD1 is a possible D gene (6 bases). The germline V gene has CDR1 MNHEY and CDR2 SMNVEV (reference sequence). Trimming stripped 5 bases from V and 2 bases from J, with 21 bases between. This CDR3 region has 17 residues. The CDR3 DNA reads TGTGCCAGCAGTCCGACCGTCCTGGGACACATAAACACTGAAGCTTTCTTT. As protein: CASSPTVLGHINTEAFF.

The chain couples TRBV27 to TRBJ2-1; a possible D gene is TRBD1 (5 bases). The V gene's germline CDR1 is MNHEY and CDR2 SMNVEV (reference sequence). This CDR3 has 11 amino acids. The V and J ends lost 8 bases and 9 bases respectively, with 11 bases between them. CDR3 DNA: TGTGCCAGCTCCCAAGGGGCTGAGCAGTTCTTC. It yields the protein CASSQGAEQFF.

This clonotype has only a few counts. At one end, the junction sequence differs from germline, possibly due to a read error. This chain links TRBV24-1 with TRBJ2-1, with TRBD2 matching 9 bases. CDR1 is KGHDR and CDR2 is SFDVKD in the germline V gene. This CDR3 is 15 amino acids long. The CDR3 DNA follows: TGTGCCACCAGTGATAGCGGGAGGACCTACAATGAGCGGTTCTTC. Its protein is CATSDSGRTYNERFF.

This clonotype was found many times. V usage is TRBV2 and J usage is TRBJ1-5; a weak D match, TRBD1 (5 bases). Per the germline V gene, CDR1 is SNHLY and CDR2 is FYNNEI. The CDR3 length is 13 residues. V lost 3 bases, J lost 4 bases, and 7 bases lay in between. CDR3: CASSDGGNQPQHF. CDR3 DNA sequence: TGTGCCAGCAGTGACGGGGGAAATCAGCCCCAGCATTTT.

This clonotype was seen at least ten times. The chain uses TRBV5-1 and TRBJ2-5; D gene unclear. Per the germline V gene, CDR1 is SGHRS and CDR2 is YFSETQ. CDR3 length: 13 amino acids. V was pared by 3 bases and J by 4 bases, with 10 bases between. The CDR3 here is CASSWTVRETQYF. The CDR3 bases are TGCGCCAGCAGCTGGACCGTCCGAGAGACCCAGTACTTC.

J is TRBJ2-1 and V is TRBV6-2 or TRBV6-3; D possibly corresponds to TRBD1 (6 bases). Per the germline V gene, CDR1 is MNHEY and CDR2 is SVGEGT. The CDR3 is made up of 15 amino acids. The ends were cut back, 5 bases at V and 6 bases at J, with 17 bases in the middle. The CDR3 nucleotides read TGTGCCAGCAGTGACGACCCATCACAGGGCAATGAGCAGTTCTTC. Translating it yields CASSDDPSQGNEQFF.

This clonotype was recorded many times. The chain is built from TRBV5-1 and TRBJ2-2, with 8 positions matching TRBD1. Trimming cost V 4 bases and J 4 bases; bases outside gene matches: 9. CDR3 length equals 16 residues. Germline values: CDR1 SGHRS, CDR2 YFSETQ. DNA of the CDR3: TGCGCCAGCAGCATACAGGGGGATTTGGCCACCGGGGAGCTGTTTTTT. Translated, it gives CASSIQGDLATGELFF.

This clonotype was counted at least ten times. This chain uses TRBV30 with TRBJ2-7; TRBD1 or TRBD2 may be the D gene (6 bases each). With 3 bases removed from V and 5 bases from J, the gap between germline ends came to 11 bases. The length of the CDR3 is 12 residues. Germline CDR1 and CDR2: GTSNPN and SVGIG (reference sequence). This CDR3 is CAWSLGGNEQYF. CDR3 DNA sequence: TGTGCCTGGAGCCTAGGGGGGAACGAGCAGTACTTC.

This clonotype has ten or more counts. The genes are TRBV11-2 and TRBJ2-5; D uncertain. There are 13 residues in the CDR3. Germline V gene data show CDR1 as SGHAT and CDR2 as FQNNGV. Trimming took 1 base from V and 5 from J, leaving 8 bases between them. The chain's CDR3 is CASSLGEAETQYF. Here the CDR3 DNA reads TGTGCCAGCAGCTTAGGGGAAGCCGAGACCCAGTACTTC.

At least ten counts were recorded for this clonotype. This rearrangement joins TRBV6-1 to TRBJ2-7, with D possibly matching TRBD1 (6 bases). This CDR3 is 13 amino acids long. The germline V gene encodes CDR1 MNHNS and CDR2 SASEGT. V shed 7 bases and J shed 2 bases, with 12 bases lying between them. The CDR3 region is CASNTGSAYEQYF. The CDR3 DNA reads as TGTGCCAGCAACACAGGGTCGGCCTACGAGCAGTACTTC.

This clonotype showed up many times. The gene calls are TRBV5-1 and TRBJ2-5; perhaps TRBD2 as D (6 bases). The length of the CDR3 is 16 residues. V lost 0 bases to trimming and J lost 5 bases, with 17 bases between them. Germline-derived CDR1 and CDR2 are SGHRS and YFSETQ. CDR3 loop: CASSLGSGPRGETQYF. The CDR3 nucleotides are TGCGCCAGCAGCTTGGGTAGCGGTCCCCGGGGCGAGACCCAGTACTTC.

This clonotype was found a few times. The chain has TRBV18 and TRBJ2-7; D is perhaps TRBD1 or TRBD2 (5 bases each). Germline values: CDR1 KGHSH, CDR2 LQKENI. This CDR3 has 16 amino acids. Trimming pared 3 bases from V and 3 bases from J, leaving 18 bases between. CDR3 sequence reads: CASSPGVGQGGYEQYF. CDR3 coding DNA: TGTGCCAGCTCACCGGGGGTTGGGCAGGGCGGCTACGAGCAGTACTTC.

This clonotype was detected many times. The V gene is TRBV18, the J gene TRBJ2-3; 8 positions match TRBD1. This CDR3 has 15 residues. The J segment lost 1 base and the V segment lost 3 bases, leaving 3 bases of the junction unmatched. Germline V gene sequence: CDR1 KGHSH, CDR2 LQKENI. The CDR3 bases are TGTGCCAGCTCACCCCAGGACAGGGGCACAGATACGCAGTATTTT. This encodes CASSPQDRGTDTQYF.

This clonotype was seen repeatedly, ten times or more. The V and J genes are TRBV18 and TRBJ1-1, with 11 bases identical to TRBD1. This CDR3 region has 14 residues. Trimming at V came to 5 bases and at J to 5 bases, leaving 4 bases not matched to a gene. Looked up from germline, CDR1 is KGHSH and CDR2 is LQKENI. CDR3 protein: CASSAGTGGTEAFF. In DNA form, the CDR3 reads TGTGCCAGCTCAGCCGGGACAGGGGGGACTGAAGCTTTCTTT.